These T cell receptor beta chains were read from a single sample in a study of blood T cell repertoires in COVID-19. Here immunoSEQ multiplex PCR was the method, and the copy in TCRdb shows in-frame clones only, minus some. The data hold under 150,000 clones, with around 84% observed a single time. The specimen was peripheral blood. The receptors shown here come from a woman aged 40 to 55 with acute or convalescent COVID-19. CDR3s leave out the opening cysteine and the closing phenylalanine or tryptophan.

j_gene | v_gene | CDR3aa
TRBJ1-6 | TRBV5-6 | ASSLQAGTGHSPLH
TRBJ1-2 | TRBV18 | ASSFTTGAHTYGYT
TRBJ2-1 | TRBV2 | ASRGEAGGYNEQF
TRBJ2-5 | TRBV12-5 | ASLGWKGETQY
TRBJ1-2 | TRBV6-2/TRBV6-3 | ASSFRTDIYGYT
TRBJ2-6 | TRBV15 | ATSPRWAGGANVLT
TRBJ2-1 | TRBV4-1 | ASSQDGTRYNEQF
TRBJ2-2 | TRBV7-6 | ASSKTGTGSPGELF
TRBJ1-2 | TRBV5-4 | ASSLGQGKNYGYT
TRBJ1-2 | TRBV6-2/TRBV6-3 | ASSYSVAGWYGYT
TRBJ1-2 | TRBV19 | ASSIRSWEQGYT
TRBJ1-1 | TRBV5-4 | ASSLPTGPNTEAF
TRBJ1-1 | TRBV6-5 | ASSPREARVTEAF
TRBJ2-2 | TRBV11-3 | ASSFPPPAGELF
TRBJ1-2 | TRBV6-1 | ASEGWTYNYGYT
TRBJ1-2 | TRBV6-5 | ASRNQGARGYT
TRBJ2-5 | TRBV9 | ASSATNRGEETQY
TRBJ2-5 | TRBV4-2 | ASSQVFRGAGETQY
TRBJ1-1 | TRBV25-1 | ASSEFGLAF
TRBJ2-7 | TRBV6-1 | ASSDRGSTSYEQY
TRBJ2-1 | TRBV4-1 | ASSQDLGGVYNEQF
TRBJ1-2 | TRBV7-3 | ASSFTTGLGYT
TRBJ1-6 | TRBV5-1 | ASPLFGDRENSPLH
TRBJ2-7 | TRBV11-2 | ASSSSYEQY
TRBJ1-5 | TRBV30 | ASAKGAGSNQPQH
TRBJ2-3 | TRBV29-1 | SVEDQGRAGTDTQY
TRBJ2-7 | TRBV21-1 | ASSKGATGWVSYEQY
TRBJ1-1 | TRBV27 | ASRGQGTLEAF
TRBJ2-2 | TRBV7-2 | ASSLKAGTGELF
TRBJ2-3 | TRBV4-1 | ASSQDIAADTQY
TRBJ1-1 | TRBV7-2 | ASSRTTGTGGTEAF
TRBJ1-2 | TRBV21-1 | ASSKLFQRGYGYT
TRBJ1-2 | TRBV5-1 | ASSLEGQIDGYT
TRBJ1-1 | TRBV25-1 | ASSESTGVWTEAF
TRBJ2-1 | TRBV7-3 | ASRLSYNEQF
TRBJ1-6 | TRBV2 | ASSLLSGSSPLH
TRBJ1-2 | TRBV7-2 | ASSPRQGINYGYT
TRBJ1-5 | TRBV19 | ASRYRTVGNQPQH
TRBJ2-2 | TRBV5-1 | ASSLYQGGTGELF
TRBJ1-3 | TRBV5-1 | ASSRTQGSFSGNTIY
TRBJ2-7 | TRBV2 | ASSEWGQAEQY
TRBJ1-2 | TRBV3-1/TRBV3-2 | ASSQGETGWAVFDGYT
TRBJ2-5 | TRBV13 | ASSLAGREETQY
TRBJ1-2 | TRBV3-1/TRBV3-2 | ASSLSRRGYT
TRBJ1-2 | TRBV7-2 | ASSAPQGVGGYT
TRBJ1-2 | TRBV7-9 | ASSLPRVRDRDFYGYT
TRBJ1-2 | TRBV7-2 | ASSLLSRVDGYT
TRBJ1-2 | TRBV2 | ASSGQGGYGYT
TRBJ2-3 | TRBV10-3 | AISDKTDTQY
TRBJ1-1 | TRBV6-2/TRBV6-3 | ASSYGENTEAF
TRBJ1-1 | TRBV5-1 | ASSFAESRGSKAF
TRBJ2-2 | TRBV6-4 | ASSDGDYTGELF
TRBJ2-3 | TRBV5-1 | ASSLVPSKTTDTQY
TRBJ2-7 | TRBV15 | ATSLDRVREQY
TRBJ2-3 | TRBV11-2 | ASSLDGLARDTQY
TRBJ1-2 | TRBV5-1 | ASRDGTPSNYGYT
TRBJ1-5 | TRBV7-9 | ASSFGGTGQPQH